This T cell receptor (beta chain) comes out of a study of molecular identifiers for immune sequencing clone quantification. The CDR3 has 16 amino acids. The germline CDR1 and CDR2 sequences are SGHRS and YFSETQ. V shed 0 bases and J shed 0 bases, with 11 bases lying between them. The CD8+CD4-CCR7+CD45RA+ phenotype defined the sorted naive CD8 T cells. Study results and caveats: Should identical TCR molecules share a barcode, the sizes of highly expanded clones could be underestimated.

On this clonotype itself: No antigen is known for it. A much more abundant neighbour one base away suggests this may be a read error.

Bulk TCR library preparation followed previously described methods with listed TCR primers. In TCRdb, the PCR reads were re-called with MiXCR into one record per CDR3 protein. Among some 680,000 distinct CDR3 sequences, roughly 23% were seen once, and the ten largest hold 0.78%. What was sequenced was naive CD8+ T cells from blood, with Jurkat cell RNA spiked in. Noted subset: FACS-sorted CD8+CD4-CCR7+CD45RA+ naive T cells. The clonotype comes from a human donor in good health. Some libraries in this study had Jurkat cell RNA spiked in. This sequence joins TRBV5-1 and TRBJ2-3; tentative D call: TRBD2 (5 bases). CDR3 amino acids: CASSLVRGVSTDTQYF. CDR3 coding DNA: TGCGCCAGCAGCTTGGTCCGGGGAGTTAGCACAGATACGCAGTATTTT.